This is a list of T cell receptor beta chains from one sample in a study of Graves' ophthalmopathy and Graves' hyperthyroidism. Via MiXCR, TCRdb re-called the multiplex PCR reads, giving one row per CDR3 protein. The profile covers a few hundred thousand distinct CDR3 sequences, with 35% to 45% appearing a single time and over 3.5% taken by the ten largest. Source material: peripheral blood or thyroid tissue (not recorded which). The receptors originated from an adult man with Graves' hyperthyroidism. CDR3s include the opening cysteine and the closing phenylalanine or tryptophan. A D gene is named only where the DNA matches it firmly. A clone size is listed for some rows: how often the clone was seen (once, few, many), or a class if it is expanded.

clone_size: few
d_call: TRBD2
j_call: TRBJ2-7
v_call: TRBV3-1
cdr3_aa: CASSQVAGGTYEQYF
cdr3_nt: TGTGCCAGCAGCCAAGTAGCGGGGGGCACCTACGAGCAGTACTTC

clone_size: many
d_call: NA
j_call: TRBJ1-1
v_call: TRBV10-3
cdr3_aa: CATTGNTEAFF
cdr3_nt: TGTGCCACTACGGGGAACACTGAAGCTTTCTTT

clone_size: many
d_call: TRBD1
j_call: TRBJ1-2
v_call: TRBV12-3/TRBV12-4
cdr3_aa: CASAGTAYGYTF
cdr3_nt: TGTGCCAGTGCTGGGACAGCTTATGGCTACACCTTC

clone_size: many
d_call: NA
j_call: TRBJ1-2
v_call: TRBV7-9
cdr3_aa: CASSLPGRDYGYTF
cdr3_nt: TGTGCCAGCAGCTTGCCAGGGAGGGACTATGGCTACACCTTC

clone_size: few
d_call: TRBD1
j_call: TRBJ1-2
v_call: TRBV30
cdr3_aa: CARAGDRAYGYTF
cdr3_nt: TGTGCCCGGGCAGGGGACAGGGCTTATGGCTACACCTTC

clone_size: NA
d_call: NA
j_call: TRBJ1-2
v_call: TRBV7-3
cdr3_aa: CASSYTPNYGYTF
cdr3_nt: TGTGCCAGCAGCTATACTCCTAACTATGGCTACACCTTC

clone_size: many
d_call: TRBD1
j_call: TRBJ2-3
v_call: TRBV25-1
cdr3_aa: CASKGGVPTDTQYF
cdr3_nt: TGTGCCAGCAAAGGGGGCGTCCCCACAGATACGCAGTATTTT

clone_size: NA
d_call: NA
j_call: TRBJ1-2
v_call: TRBV6-1
cdr3_aa: CASSGGAGATANYGYTF
cdr3_nt: TGTGCCAGCAGTGGAGGGGCAGGGGCCACGGCTAACTATGGCTACACCTTC

clone_size: few
d_call: TRBD1
j_call: TRBJ2-5
v_call: TRBV12-3/TRBV12-4
cdr3_aa: CASSGQGMETQYF
cdr3_nt: TGTGCCAGCAGTGGACAGGGGATGGAGACCCAGTACTTC

clone_size: many
d_call: NA
j_call: TRBJ2-7
v_call: TRBV7-2
cdr3_aa: CASTLDSDYEQYF
cdr3_nt: TGTGCCAGCACCCTGGACAGTGACTACGAGCAGTACTTC

clone_size: few
d_call: TRBD1
j_call: TRBJ1-6
v_call: TRBV7-9
cdr3_aa: CASSPRTGEDSPLHF
cdr3_nt: TGTGCCAGCTCACCTAGGACAGGGGAGGATTCACCCCTCCACTTT

clone_size: once
d_call: NA
j_call: TRBJ1-3
v_call: TRBV7-2
cdr3_aa: CASSDRDLRNTEAFSGNTIYF
cdr3_nt: TGTGCCAGCAGCGACCGGGACCTAAGGAACACTGAAGCTTTCTCTGGAAACACCATATATTTT

clone_size: many
d_call: TRBD1
j_call: TRBJ2-7
v_call: TRBV11-1
cdr3_aa: CASSSDRGYEQYF
cdr3_nt: TGTGCCAGCAGCTCCGACAGGGGCTACGAGCAGTACTTC

clone_size: many
d_call: NA
j_call: TRBJ1-1
v_call: TRBV19
cdr3_aa: CASSEVRGTEAFF
cdr3_nt: TGTGCCAGTTCCGAGGTCCGGGGCACTGAAGCTTTCTTT

clone_size: NA
d_call: NA
j_call: TRBJ2-5
v_call: TRBV6-1
cdr3_aa: CASSEGVQETQYF
cdr3_nt: TGTGCCAGCAGTGAAGGTGTCCAGGAGACCCAGTACTTC

clone_size: many
d_call: NA
j_call: TRBJ1-2
v_call: TRBV6-5
cdr3_aa: CASSLQGRGTRSYTF
cdr3_nt: TGTGCCAGCAGCCTCCAAGGCAGGGGAACTCGGAGCTACACCTTC

clone_size: NA
d_call: NA
j_call: TRBJ2-7
v_call: TRBV25-1
cdr3_aa: CASVGRGNYEQYF
cdr3_nt: TGTGCCAGCGTTGGTCGGGGGAACTACGAGCAGTACTTC

clone_size: NA
d_call: TRBD1
j_call: TRBJ1-6
v_call: TRBV5-1
cdr3_aa: CASRPGQGTSPLHF
cdr3_nt: TGCGCCAGCAGACCAGGACAGGGGACCTCACCCCTCCACTTT

clone_size: many
d_call: NA
j_call: TRBJ1-2
v_call: TRBV3-1
cdr3_aa: CASEGGNGYTF
cdr3_nt: TGTGCCAGCGAAGGCGGGAATGGCTACACCTTC

clone_size: NA
d_call: TRBD1
j_call: TRBJ1-4
v_call: TRBV29-1
cdr3_aa: CSVVGTGTDEKLFF
cdr3_nt: TGCAGCGTCGTGGGGACAGGGACAGATGAAAAACTGTTTTTT

clone_size: many
d_call: NA
j_call: TRBJ1-3
v_call: TRBV19
cdr3_aa: CASSPTVSDGNTIYF
cdr3_nt: TGTGCCAGTAGCCCGACAGTGAGTGATGGAAACACCATATATTTT

clone_size: few
d_call: NA
j_call: TRBJ2-7
v_call: TRBV4-1
cdr3_aa: CASSPLDSYEQYF
cdr3_nt: TGCGCCAGCAGCCCGTTGGACAGCTACGAGCAGTACTTC

clone_size: once
d_call: TRBD1
j_call: TRBJ2-7
v_call: TRBV10-3
cdr3_aa: CAISTPGQGYEQYF
cdr3_nt: TGTGCCATCAGTACCCCGGGACAGGGCTACGAGCAGTACTTC

clone_size: many
d_call: NA
j_call: TRBJ1-3
v_call: TRBV19
cdr3_aa: CASSIGSGNTIYF
cdr3_nt: TGTGCCAGTAGTATAGGATCCGGAAACACCATATATTTT

clone_size: many
d_call: NA
j_call: TRBJ1-1
v_call: TRBV4-1
cdr3_aa: CASSQEQQVNTEAFF
cdr3_nt: TGCGCCAGCAGCCAAGAACAACAGGTGAACACTGAAGCTTTCTTT

clone_size: NA
d_call: TRBD2
j_call: TRBJ2-7
v_call: TRBV27
cdr3_aa: CASRLAVGYEQYF
cdr3_nt: TGTGCCAGCAGGCTAGCGGTAGGCTACGAGCAGTACTTC

clone_size: once
d_call: NA
j_call: TRBJ2-5
v_call: TRBV19
cdr3_aa: CASSRGDGGQETQYF
cdr3_nt: TGTGCCAGTAGTCGCGGGGACGGCGGACAAGAGACCCAGTACTTC

clone_size: few
d_call: TRBD1
j_call: TRBJ2-1
v_call: TRBV29-1
cdr3_aa: CSVEAPDRSSYNEQFF
cdr3_nt: TGCAGCGTCGAAGCACCGGACAGGAGCTCCTACAATGAGCAGTTCTTC

clone_size: many
d_call: NA
j_call: TRBJ1-2
v_call: TRBV7-9
cdr3_aa: CASNRGGGIDYGYTF
cdr3_nt: TGTGCCAGCAACCGCGGGGGGGGTATCGACTATGGCTACACCTTC

clone_size: NA
d_call: NA
j_call: TRBJ2-7
v_call: TRBV29-1
cdr3_aa: CSEEGTATEQYF
cdr3_nt: TGCAGCGAGGAGGGGACAGCGACTGAGCAGTACTTC

clone_size: NA
d_call: NA
j_call: TRBJ2-7
v_call: TRBV7-9
cdr3_aa: CASSGLTSEQYF
cdr3_nt: TGTGCCAGCAGTGGACTTACGTCTGAGCAGTACTTC

clone_size: many
d_call: TRBD1
j_call: TRBJ1-6
v_call: TRBV28
cdr3_aa: CASSLLGQGMPVLHF
cdr3_nt: TGTGCCAGCAGCCTCCTCGGACAGGGGATGCCAGTACTCCACTTT

clone_size: many
d_call: TRBD1
j_call: TRBJ1-5
v_call: TRBV7-9
cdr3_aa: CASSNGQGGDQPQHF
cdr3_nt: TGTGCCAGCAGCAATGGTCAGGGGGGGGATCAGCCCCAGCATTTT

clone_size: NA
d_call: NA
j_call: TRBJ1-1
v_call: TRBV10-3
cdr3_aa: CAISESGPTEAFF
cdr3_nt: TGTGCCATCAGTGAGTCAGGGCCTACTGAAGCTTTCTTT

clone_size: many
d_call: NA
j_call: TRBJ1-5
v_call: TRBV6-1
cdr3_aa: CASSHTETGVNQPQHF
cdr3_nt: TGTGCCAGCAGTCACACCGAGACGGGTGTCAATCAGCCCCAGCATTTT

clone_size: NA
d_call: TRBD2
j_call: TRBJ2-7
v_call: TRBV5-8
cdr3_aa: CASSGAGIVSYEQYF
cdr3_nt: TGTGCCAGCAGCGGAGCGGGAATAGTCTCCTACGAGCAGTACTTC

clone_size: many
d_call: TRBD1
j_call: TRBJ2-5
v_call: TRBV6-5
cdr3_aa: CASSYPIGQEETQYF
cdr3_nt: TGTGCCAGCAGTTACCCCATAGGACAGGAAGAGACCCAGTACTTC

clone_size: NA
d_call: TRBD1
j_call: TRBJ1-4
v_call: TRBV4-1
cdr3_aa: CASSQGGQGQEKLFF
cdr3_nt: TGCGCCAGCAGCCAAGGGGGACAGGGACAAGAAAAACTGTTTTTT

clone_size: NA
d_call: TRBD2
j_call: TRBJ2-7
v_call: TRBV25-1
cdr3_aa: CASREGTSGSQDEQYF
cdr3_nt: TGTGCCAGCAGGGAGGGGACTAGCGGGAGTCAAGATGAGCAGTACTTC

clone_size: NA
d_call: NA
j_call: TRBJ2-3
v_call: TRBV24-1
cdr3_aa: CATSDSRGNTQYF
cdr3_nt: TGTGCCACCAGTGATTCACGGGGCAATACGCAGTATTTT

clone_size: NA
d_call: TRBD1
j_call: TRBJ2-5
v_call: TRBV3-1
cdr3_aa: CAGSQERGQYQETQYF
cdr3_nt: TGTGCCGGCAGCCAAGAAAGGGGACAGTACCAAGAGACCCAGTACTTC

clone_size: NA
d_call: NA
j_call: TRBJ1-2
v_call: TRBV11-2
cdr3_aa: CASSQAYQVSYTF
cdr3_nt: TGTGCCAGCAGCCAAGCCTACCAGGTTAGCTACACCTTC

clone_size: many
d_call: TRBD1
j_call: TRBJ2-7
v_call: TRBV29-1
cdr3_aa: CSVGGDRGSYEQYF
cdr3_nt: TGCAGCGTTGGGGGGGACAGGGGATCCTACGAGCAGTACTTC

clone_size: many
d_call: NA
j_call: TRBJ1-2
v_call: TRBV6-5
cdr3_aa: CASSYMGANYGYTF
cdr3_nt: TGTGCCAGCAGTTACATGGGAGCTAACTATGGCTACACCTTC

clone_size: many
d_call: NA
j_call: TRBJ1-2
v_call: TRBV7-9
cdr3_aa: CATADGYTF
cdr3_nt: TGTGCCACGGCAGATGGCTACACCTTC

clone_size: many
d_call: TRBD1
j_call: TRBJ2-7
v_call: TRBV4-1
cdr3_aa: CASSQRGQGAYEQYF
cdr3_nt: TGCGCCAGCAGCCAGAGGGGACAGGGGGCCTACGAGCAGTACTTC

clone_size: many
d_call: NA
j_call: TRBJ2-7
v_call: TRBV6-5
cdr3_aa: CASSYSKGNQHEQYF
cdr3_nt: TGTGCCAGCAGTTACTCGAAGGGGAACCAGCACGAGCAGTACTTC

clone_size: many
d_call: NA
j_call: TRBJ1-1
v_call: TRBV24-1
cdr3_aa: CATSEGGPRNTEAFF
cdr3_nt: TGTGCCACCAGTGAGGGAGGGCCAAGGAACACTGAAGCTTTCTTT

clone_size: few
d_call: TRBD1
j_call: TRBJ1-1
v_call: TRBV28
cdr3_aa: CASRTDRGRGPEAFF
cdr3_nt: TGTGCCAGCAGAACGGACAGGGGGCGAGGGCCTGAAGCTTTCTTT